Sequencing of this T cell receptor beta chain was carried out in a study of CD4 T cells in relation to SARS-CoV-2 and coronaviruses. Turning to this clone: Its antigen is as yet unknown.

V was pared by 10 bases and J by 8 bases, with 14 bases of the junction left unmatched. This CDR3 region has 15 residues. CDR1 and CDR2 (germline): SEHNR, FQNEAQ (reference sequence). Study-wide points: Compared with monoreactive clones, crossreactive clones showed significantly weaker SARS-CoV-2 expansion.

Unexposed donor CD4+ T cells date from about 2010-2018, before the COVID-19 pandemic. Isolation of CD4+ T cells took place after less than 13 days in culture. This table comes from immunoSEQ multiplex PCR, and its TCRdb copy is limited to in-frame clones, with some not included. The sample lists about 22,000 clones, around 74% seen once, with roughly 16% in the top ten. The gene calls are TRBV7-9 and TRBJ1-4; TRBD1 agrees at 9 bases. This TCR derives from a human donor in good health. The material sequenced was CD4+ T cells from PBMCs, cultured in vitro. The CDR3 region is CAINVAGQGREKLFF. CDR3 bases: TGTGCCATTAATGTGGCGGGACAGGGTCGGGAAAAACTGTTTTTT.